This T cell receptor (beta chain) derives from a study of OX40 agonist ivuxolimab in advanced cancers. Measured with immunoSEQ multiplex PCR; TCRdb has only the in-frame clones, and not every one. Of approximately 26,000 clones listed, 60% to 85% are singletons. Findings and limits, study-wide: Dosing at 0.1 to 3.0 mg/kg was accompanied by clonal expansion of CD4+ and CD8+ blood T cells by week 6. The study did not work out the antigen specificity of the expanded peripheral T cells.

Worth noting for this clone: No antigen is known for it.

V dropped 8 bases and J dropped 3 bases, with 17 bases sitting between them. This CDR3 is built from 15 residues. In germline, CDR1 is SNHLY, CDR2 FYNNEI. This receptor was obtained from an adult with an advanced solid tumor such as melanoma, head and neck, liver or kidney cancer. The source material was CD4+ or CD8+ T cells sorted from blood, sampled in a trial of the OX40 agonist ivuxolimab. This chain connects TRBV2 to TRBJ1-5; D perhaps matches TRBD1 (6 bases). The CDR3 sequence is CASVKDSRTNQPQHF. The CDR3, as DNA: TGTGCCAGCGTAAAGGACAGTCGGACCAATCAGCCCCAGCATTTT.